This TCR beta chain was recovered during a study of beta chain features in type 1 diabetes. Whole-study findings and limits: Relative to healthy donors, patients appeared to have naive, central memory and Treg TCRB repertoires that were more similar. When Type 1 diabetes patients were examined, their TCRB CDR3s proved moderately but significantly shorter in all four CD4+ subsets.

Details on this clone: The antigen is unknown.

Reverse transcription of all isolated RNA meant that expressed TCRB transcripts were sequenced. Repertoires were generated with immunoSEQ multiplex PCR, while TCRdb's copy carries only in-frame clones and drops some. The data contain around 710,000 clones, 12% of them singletons. Germline V gene lookup returns CDR1 SGHVS and CDR2 FNYEAQ. Losses at the gene ends were 5 bases for V and 0 bases for J; bases not matched to a gene: 5. This CDR3 region has 16 residues. Sequencing was performed on naive CD4+ T cells from blood. This chain uses TRBV7-6 with TRBJ2-2; 8 bases match TRBD2. The clonotype comes from a man aged 30-40 years with type 1 diabetes. CDR3 protein: CASSARLAPNTGELFF. Written as DNA, the CDR3 is TGTGCCAGCAGCGCCCGACTAGCGCCGAACACCGGGGAGCTGTTTTTT.